Listed here is a single TCR beta chain. Sequenced by immunoSEQ multiplex PCR; TCRdb stores in-frame clones only, minus some. The data hold some 60,000 clones, with under 95% observed a single time. Germline V lookup: CDR1 SEHNR, CDR2 FQNEAQ (reference sequence). CDR3 length: 13 residues. Trimming took 1 base from V and 3 from J, leaving 7 bases between them. The sample comes from a study of T cell changes during pregnancy in multiple sclerosis. The receptor was isolated from a female donor in good health, enrolled as a control in a pregnancy study. The material sequenced was peripheral blood, taken after pregnancy. This chain connects TRBV7-9 to TRBJ2-7; D is undetermined. CDR3 amino acids: CASSLGQNYEQYF. In DNA, the CDR3 is TGTGCCAGCAGCTTAGGGCAGAACTACGAGCAGTACTTC. The complete variable domain, with remaining parts taken from reference TRBV7-9 and TRBJ2-7, reads DTGVSQNPRHKITKRGQNVTFRCDPISEHNRLYWYRQTLGQGPEFLTYFQNEAQLEKSRLLSDRFSAERPKGSFSTLEIQRTEQGDSAMYLCASSLGQNYEQYFGPGTRLTVT.